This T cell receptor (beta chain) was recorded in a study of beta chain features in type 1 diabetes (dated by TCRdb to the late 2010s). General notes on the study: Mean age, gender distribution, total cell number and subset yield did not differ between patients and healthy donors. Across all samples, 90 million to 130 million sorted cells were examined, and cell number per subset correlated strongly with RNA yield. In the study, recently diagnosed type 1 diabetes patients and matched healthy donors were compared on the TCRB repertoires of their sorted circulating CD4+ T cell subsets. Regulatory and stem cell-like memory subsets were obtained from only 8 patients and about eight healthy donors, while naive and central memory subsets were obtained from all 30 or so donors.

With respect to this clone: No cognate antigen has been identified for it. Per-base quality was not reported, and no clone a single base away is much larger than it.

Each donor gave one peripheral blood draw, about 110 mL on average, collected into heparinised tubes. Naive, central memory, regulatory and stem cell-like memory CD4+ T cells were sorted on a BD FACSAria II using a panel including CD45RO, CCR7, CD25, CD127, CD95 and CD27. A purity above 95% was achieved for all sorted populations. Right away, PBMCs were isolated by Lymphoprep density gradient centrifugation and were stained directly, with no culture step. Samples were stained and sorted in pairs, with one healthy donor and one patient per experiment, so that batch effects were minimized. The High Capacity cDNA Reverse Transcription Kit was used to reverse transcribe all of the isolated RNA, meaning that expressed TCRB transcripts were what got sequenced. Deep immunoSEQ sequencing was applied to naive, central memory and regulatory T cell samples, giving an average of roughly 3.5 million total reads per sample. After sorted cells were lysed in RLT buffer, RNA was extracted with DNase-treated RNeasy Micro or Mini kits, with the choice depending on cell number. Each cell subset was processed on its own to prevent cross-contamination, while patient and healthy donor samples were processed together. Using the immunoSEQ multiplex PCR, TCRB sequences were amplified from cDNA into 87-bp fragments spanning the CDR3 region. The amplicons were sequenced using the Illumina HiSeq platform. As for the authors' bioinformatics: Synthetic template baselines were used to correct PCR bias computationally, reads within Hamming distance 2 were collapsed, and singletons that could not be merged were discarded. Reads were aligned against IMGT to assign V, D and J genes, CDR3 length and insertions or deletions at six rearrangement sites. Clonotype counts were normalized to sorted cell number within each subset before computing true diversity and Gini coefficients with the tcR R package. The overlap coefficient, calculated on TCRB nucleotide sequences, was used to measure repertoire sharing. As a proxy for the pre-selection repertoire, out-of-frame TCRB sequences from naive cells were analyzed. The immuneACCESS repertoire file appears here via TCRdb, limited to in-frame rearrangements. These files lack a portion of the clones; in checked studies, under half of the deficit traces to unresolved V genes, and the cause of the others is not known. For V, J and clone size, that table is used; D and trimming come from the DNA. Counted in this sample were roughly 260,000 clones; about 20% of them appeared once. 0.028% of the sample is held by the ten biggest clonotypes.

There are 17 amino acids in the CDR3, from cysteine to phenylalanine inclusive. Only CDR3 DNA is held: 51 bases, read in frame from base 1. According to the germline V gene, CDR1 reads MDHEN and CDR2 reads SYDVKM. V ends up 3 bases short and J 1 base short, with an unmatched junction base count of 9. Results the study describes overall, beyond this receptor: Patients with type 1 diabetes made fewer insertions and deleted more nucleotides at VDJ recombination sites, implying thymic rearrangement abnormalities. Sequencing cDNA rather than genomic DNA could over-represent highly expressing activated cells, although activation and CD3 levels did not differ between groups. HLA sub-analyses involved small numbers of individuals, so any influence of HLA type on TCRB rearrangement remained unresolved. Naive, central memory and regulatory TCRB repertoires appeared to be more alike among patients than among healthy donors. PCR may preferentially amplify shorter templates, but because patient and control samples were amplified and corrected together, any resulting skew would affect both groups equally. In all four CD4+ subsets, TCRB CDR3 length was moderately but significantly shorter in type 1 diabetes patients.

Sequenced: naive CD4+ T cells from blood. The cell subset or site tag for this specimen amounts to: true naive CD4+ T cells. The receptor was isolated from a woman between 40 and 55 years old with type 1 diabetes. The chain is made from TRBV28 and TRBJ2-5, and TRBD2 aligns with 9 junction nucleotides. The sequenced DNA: TGTGCCAGCAGTTTCCCTCTAGCGGGAAGAGGCCAAGAGACCCAGTACTTC. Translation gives CASSFPLAGRGQETQYF.